Listed below are T cell receptor beta chains from one sample, sequenced in a study of T cells after yellow fever vaccination. TCRdb re-derived calls from the 5' RACE reads in MiXCR, one entry per CDR3 protein. There are 200,000 to 300,000 distinct CDR3 sequences in the sample; roughly 6.8% occur only once, and 0.85% to 1.2% lies in the top ten. The sequencing here drew on CD4+ T cells sorted from PBMCs, taken on the day of the yellow fever booster vaccination. These receptors were taken from a young man who received the YFV17D yellow fever vaccine. The CDR3 runs from the conserved cysteine through the conserved F or W. Rows may omit the clone size; those that give it use once, few, many or a size class.

clone_size | v_call | cdr3_aa
few | TRBV5-5 | CASSIEDRGLSAFF
. | TRBV5-1 | CASSIDQNTGELFF
. | TRBV7-9 | CASSPTGQGRDTQYF
many | TRBV7-2 | CASSFLAGEAGELFF
few | TRBV6-5 | CASSYSSRRALTGELFF
. | TRBV12-3/TRBV12-4 | CASRGDSPNSPLHF
. | TRBV5-1 | CASRSQAGPPHEKLFF
. | TRBV19 | CASNDTMGPVRDSPLHF
. | TRBV7-3 | CASSPGVAGDNEQFF
few | TRBV29-1 | CSVKDRETGELFF
many | TRBV27 | CASSLISSYNEQFF
many | TRBV20-1 | CSATDREHGYTF
many | TRBV28 | CASSLVGVTEAFF
many | TRBV7-9 | CASSPDRGAFF
. | TRBV11-2 | CASSALPRGGRTEAFF
few | TRBV7-9 | CASSLVGIGTGELFF
few | TRBV11-2 | CASSSWGAGGLRVYNEQFF
. | TRBV5-1 | CASSLYTSGAEETQYF
. | TRBV5-1 | CASSFSFQEQYF
. | TRBV5-1 | CASSLPQDYEQYF
many | TRBV19 | CASKPVGTSGRVRETQYF
many | TRBV12-3/TRBV12-4 | CASSLTGSLNQPQHF
few | TRBV7-2 | CASSSGTGQQPQHF
many | TRBV11-2 | CASSLDLGTSGSGYEQYF
many | TRBV29-1 | CSVDEGRGSSYNEQFF
. | TRBV20-1 | CSAGDRGDQPQHF
many | TRBV6-5 | CASRQGTYEQYF
few | TRBV20-1 | CSARDEASGRFRLETQYF
. | TRBV6-2/TRBV6-3 | CGSSYYGTGDYNEQFF
few | TRBV4-3 | CASSQDLKGLRGNEQFF
few | TRBV7-6 | CASSSSGKRETQYF
many | TRBV18 | CASSSSDTQYF
many | TRBV15 | CATSRGTGGVLVNEQFF
. | TRBV19 | CASSPAYEKLFF
many | TRBV6-2/TRBV6-3 | CASSYSQLDRGQYF
many | TRBV10-3 | CAISEIPNTGELFF
. | TRBV18 | CASSSTRLAYNEQFF
. | TRBV12-3/TRBV12-4 | CASSRRSGRSVYEQFF
few | TRBV5-1 | CASSLGGTVGTEAFF
few | TRBV30 | CAWSVRPSSSRLETQYF
many | TRBV5-1 | CASSADSNYGYTF
. | TRBV20-1 | CSAKTSGRSVETQYF
many | TRBV29-1 | CSVRDAENIQYF
many | TRBV12-3/TRBV12-4 | CASSPGRGTREPLHF
many | TRBV19 | CASRPGQGSYEQYF
many | TRBV5-1 | CASSRPGLAGEMVTQYF
many | TRBV5-1 | CASSQTGTSSYEQYF
. | TRBV7-2 | CASSSQGGRELFF
. | TRBV25-1 | CAMYPVAKNIQYF
. | TRBV9 | CASSNIAGGNEQYF
. | TRBV14 | CASSPLRSSGSGETQYF